This T cell receptor beta chain was profiled in a study of CD8+CD57+ T cells in acquired aplastic anemia. According to the study, genomic DNA was the template for TCR beta VDJ and CDR3 profiling. MiXCR, run by TCRdb on the reads, gives a single entry per CDR3 protein. Seen here are 75,000 to 80,000 distinct CDR3 sequences, around 70% observed once, and the top ten hold about 82%. The count of this clonotype is one. All sequencing subjects had displayed CD8+CD57+ cell expansion on flow cytometry. Germline values: CDR1 ENHRY, CDR2 SYGVKD. Trimming removed 0 bases from V and 2 bases from J, with 7 bases in between. This CDR3 is built from 15 residues.

What was sequenced was sorted CD4+, CD8+, or CD8+CD57+ T cells (not recorded which) from PBMCs. The sequence came from a human donor with aplastic anemia. The chain carries TRBV10-3 and TRBJ1-4; D ambiguous. The CDR3 nucleotides are TGTGCCATCAGTGAGTCCTGGGCCACTAATGAAAAACTGTTTTTT. Its protein product is CAISESWATNEKLFF.